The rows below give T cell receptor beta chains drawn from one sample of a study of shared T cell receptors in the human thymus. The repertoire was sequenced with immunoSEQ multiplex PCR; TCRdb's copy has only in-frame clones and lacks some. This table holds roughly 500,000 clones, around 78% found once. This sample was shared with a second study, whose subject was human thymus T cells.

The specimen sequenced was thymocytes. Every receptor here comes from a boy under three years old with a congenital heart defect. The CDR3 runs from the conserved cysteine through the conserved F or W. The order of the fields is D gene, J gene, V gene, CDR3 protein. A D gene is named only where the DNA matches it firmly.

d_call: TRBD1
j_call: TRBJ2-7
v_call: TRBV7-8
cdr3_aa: CASSAGQGHEQYF

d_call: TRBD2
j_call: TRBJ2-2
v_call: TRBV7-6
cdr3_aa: CASSTNLAGRSTGELFF

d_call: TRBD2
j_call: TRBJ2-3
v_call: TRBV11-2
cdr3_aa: CASSFGTSGRSTDTQYF

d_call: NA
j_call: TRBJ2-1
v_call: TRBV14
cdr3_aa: CARSWGVNEQFF

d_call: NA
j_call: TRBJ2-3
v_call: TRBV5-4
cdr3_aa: CASSWERTPGTDTQYF

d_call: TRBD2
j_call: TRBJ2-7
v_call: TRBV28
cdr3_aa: CASKRLAGVSYEQYF

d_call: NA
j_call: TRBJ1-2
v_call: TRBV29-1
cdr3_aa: CSVVFRGGAYGYTF

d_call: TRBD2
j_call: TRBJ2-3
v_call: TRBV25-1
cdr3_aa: CASSPFLLAGVTDTQYF

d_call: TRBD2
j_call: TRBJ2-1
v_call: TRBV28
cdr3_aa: CASSLRFRLAGGSSYNEQFF

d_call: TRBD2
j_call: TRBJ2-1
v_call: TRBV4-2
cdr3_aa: CASSRGTSAINEQFF

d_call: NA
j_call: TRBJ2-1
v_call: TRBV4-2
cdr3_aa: CASSQDGAYDANEQFF

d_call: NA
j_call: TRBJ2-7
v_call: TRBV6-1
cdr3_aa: CATRGGDYEQYF

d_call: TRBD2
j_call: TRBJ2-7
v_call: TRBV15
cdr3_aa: CATSSRIGTRSYEQYF

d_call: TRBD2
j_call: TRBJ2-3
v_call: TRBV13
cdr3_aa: CASSPPGLAPWGTDTQYF

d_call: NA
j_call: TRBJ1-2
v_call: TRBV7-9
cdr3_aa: CASSFFPGHLPHGYTF

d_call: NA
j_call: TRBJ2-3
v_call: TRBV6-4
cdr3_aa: CASSETRAADTQYF

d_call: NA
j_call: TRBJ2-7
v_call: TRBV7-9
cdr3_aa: CASSSKAGGEQYF

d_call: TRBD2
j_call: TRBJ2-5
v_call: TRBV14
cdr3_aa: CASSQVRAGGPIETQYF

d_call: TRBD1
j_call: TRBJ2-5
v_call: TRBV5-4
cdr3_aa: CASSYRDRAKETQYF

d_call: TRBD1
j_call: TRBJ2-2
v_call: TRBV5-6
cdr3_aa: CASSFLQGRDTGELFF

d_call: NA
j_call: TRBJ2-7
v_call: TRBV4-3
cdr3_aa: CASSQRRQGISYEQYF

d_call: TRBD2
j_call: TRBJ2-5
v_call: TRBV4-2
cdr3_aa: CASSPHGTRKETQYF

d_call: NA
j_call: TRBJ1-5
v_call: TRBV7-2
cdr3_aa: CASSLVSDDQPQHF

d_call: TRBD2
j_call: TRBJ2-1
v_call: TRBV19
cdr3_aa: CASSPNTGTSGEANEQFF

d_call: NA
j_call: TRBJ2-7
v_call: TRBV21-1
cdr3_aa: CASSKAPRVAYEQYF

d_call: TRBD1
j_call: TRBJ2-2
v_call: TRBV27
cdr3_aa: CASSHIGTGEETGELFF

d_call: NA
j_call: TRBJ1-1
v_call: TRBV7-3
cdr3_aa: CASSSGLNTEAFF

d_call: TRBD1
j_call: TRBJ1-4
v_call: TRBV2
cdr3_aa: CASRHRGANEKLFF

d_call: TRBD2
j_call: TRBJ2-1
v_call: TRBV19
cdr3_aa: CASSIGGSSHNEQFF

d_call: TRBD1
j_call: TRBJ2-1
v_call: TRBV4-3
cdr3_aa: CASSPPPRTGIYNEQFF

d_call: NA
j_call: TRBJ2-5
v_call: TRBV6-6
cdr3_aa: CASSYSRKRTGETQYF

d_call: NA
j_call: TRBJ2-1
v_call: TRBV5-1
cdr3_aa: CASSPPTSNCEQFF

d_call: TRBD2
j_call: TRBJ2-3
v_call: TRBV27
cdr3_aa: CASSPGLAGRTDTQYF

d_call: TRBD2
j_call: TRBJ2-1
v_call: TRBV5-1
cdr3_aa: CASSALAGPDLNNEQFF

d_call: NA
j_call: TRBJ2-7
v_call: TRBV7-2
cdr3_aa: CASSARGTSYEQYF

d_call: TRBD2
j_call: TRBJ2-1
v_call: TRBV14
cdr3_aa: CASSRGREHRCEQFF

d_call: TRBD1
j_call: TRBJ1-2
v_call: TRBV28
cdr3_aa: CASKARGSYGYTF

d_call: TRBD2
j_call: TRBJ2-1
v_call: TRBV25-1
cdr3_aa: CASSEYPPKREGSNEQFF

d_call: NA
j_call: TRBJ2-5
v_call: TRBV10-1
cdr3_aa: CASSAVRIQETQYF

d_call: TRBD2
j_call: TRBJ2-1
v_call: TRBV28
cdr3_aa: CASHIIAGFNVGEQFF

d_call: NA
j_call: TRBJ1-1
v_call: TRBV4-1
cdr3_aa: CASSPGGQSEAFF

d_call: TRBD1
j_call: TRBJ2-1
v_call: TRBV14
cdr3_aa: CASSHGQGKWNEQFF

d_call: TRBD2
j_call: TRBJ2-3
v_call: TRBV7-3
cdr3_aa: CASSPEGPSGWWGPDTQYF

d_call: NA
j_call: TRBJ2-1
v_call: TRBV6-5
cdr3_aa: CASSYSPSGNEQFF

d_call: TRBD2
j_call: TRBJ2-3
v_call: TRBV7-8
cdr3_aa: CASSPTRTSGKMCTDTQYF